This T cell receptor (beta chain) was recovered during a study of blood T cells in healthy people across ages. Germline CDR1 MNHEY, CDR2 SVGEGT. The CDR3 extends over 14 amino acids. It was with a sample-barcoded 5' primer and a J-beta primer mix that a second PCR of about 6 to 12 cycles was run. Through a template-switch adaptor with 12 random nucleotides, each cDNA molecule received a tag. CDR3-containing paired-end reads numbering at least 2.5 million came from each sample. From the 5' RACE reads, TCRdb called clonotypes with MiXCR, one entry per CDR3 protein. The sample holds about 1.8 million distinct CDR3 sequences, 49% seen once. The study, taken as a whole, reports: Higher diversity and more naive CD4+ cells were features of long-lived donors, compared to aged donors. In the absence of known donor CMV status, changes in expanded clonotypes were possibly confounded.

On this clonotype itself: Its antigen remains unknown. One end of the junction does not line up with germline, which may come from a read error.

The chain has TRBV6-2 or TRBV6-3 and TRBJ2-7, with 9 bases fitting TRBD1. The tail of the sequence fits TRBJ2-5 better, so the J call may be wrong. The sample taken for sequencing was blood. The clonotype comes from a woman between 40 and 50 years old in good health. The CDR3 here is CAGSYFGQGETQYF. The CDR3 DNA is TGTGCCGGCAGTTACTTCGGACAGGGGGAGACCCAGTACTTC.